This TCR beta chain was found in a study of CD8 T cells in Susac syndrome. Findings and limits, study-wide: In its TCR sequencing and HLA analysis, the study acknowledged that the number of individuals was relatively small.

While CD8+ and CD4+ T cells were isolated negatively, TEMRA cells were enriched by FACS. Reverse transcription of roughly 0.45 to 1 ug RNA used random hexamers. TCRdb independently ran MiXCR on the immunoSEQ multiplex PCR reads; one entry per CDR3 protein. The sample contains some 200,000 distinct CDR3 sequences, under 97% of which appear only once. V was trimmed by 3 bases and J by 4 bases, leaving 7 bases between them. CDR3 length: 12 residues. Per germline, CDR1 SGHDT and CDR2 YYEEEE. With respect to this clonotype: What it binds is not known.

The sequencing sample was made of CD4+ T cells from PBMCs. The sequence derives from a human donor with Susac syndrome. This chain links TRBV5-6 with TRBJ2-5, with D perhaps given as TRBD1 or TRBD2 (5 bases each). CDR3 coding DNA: TGTGCCAGCAGCTCGAGGGGAGAGACCCAGTACTTC. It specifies CASSSRGETQYF.